This T cell receptor (beta chain) was profiled in a study of Graves' ophthalmopathy and Graves' hyperthyroidism. V lost 10 bases, J lost 6 bases, and 12 bases lay in between. There are 11 residues in the CDR3. CDR1 and CDR2 from the germline V gene are KGHSH and LQKENI. This clonotype was detected many times. Investigators amplified TCR beta CDR3 regions from RNA transcripts. RT-PCR with HTBI primers came first, then second-round multiplex PCR. From the multiplex PCR reads, TCRdb called clonotypes with MiXCR, one entry per CDR3 protein. Of 1 million to 1.3 million distinct CDR3 sequences detected, about 40% appear once; the ten largest clones hold around 10%.

The chain links TRBV18 to TRBJ1-2, with TRBD1 as a possible D gene (5 bases). This TCR was recovered from an adult man with Graves' hyperthyroidism. Sequenced: peripheral blood or thyroid tissue (not recorded which). The CDR3 here is CATTQGDGYTF. In nucleotides, the CDR3 is TGTGCCACCACCCAGGGTGATGGCTACACCTTC. Full variable domain (remainder filled in from reference TRBV18 and TRBJ1-2): NAGVMQNPRHLVRRRGQEARLRCSPMKGHSHVYWYRQLPEEGLKFMVYLQKENIIDESGMPKERFSAEFPKEGPSILRIQQVVRGDSAAYFCATTQGDGYTFGSGTRLTVV.